This is a list of T cell receptor beta chains from one sample in a study of OX40 agonist ivuxolimab in advanced cancers. TCRdb's copy holds only in-frame clones and misses some; the assay was immunoSEQ multiplex PCR. The data show more than 35,000 clones, with over 80% seen just once and around 6.8% held by the top ten. Sequenced material: CD4+ or CD8+ T cells sorted from blood, taken in a trial of the OX40 agonist ivuxolimab. Receptors were obtained from an adult with an advanced solid tumor such as melanoma, head and neck, liver or kidney cancer. Each CDR3 is given with its conserved first and last residue. D genes are given only for firm matches. Clone size, where shown, is once, few, many, or a class for clones that have expanded.

v_call	j_call	d_call	clone_size	cdr3_aa	cdr3_nt
TRBV5-5	TRBJ2-7	.	.	CASSLGAGYEQYF	TGTGCCAGCAGCTTGGGGGCCGGATACGAGCAGTACTTC
TRBV9	TRBJ2-1	TRBD2	.	CASSFTSGSYNEQFF	TGTGCCAGCAGCTTTACTAGCGGATCTTACAATGAGCAGTTCTTC
TRBV6-6	TRBJ1-1	.	.	CASSPALTEAFF	TGTGCCAGCAGTCCAGCGTTAACTGAAGCTTTCTTT
TRBV19	TRBJ2-7	.	.	CASSIAGEVSYEQYF	TGTGCCAGTAGTATAGCGGGAGAAGTTTCCTACGAGCAGTACTTC
TRBV28	TRBJ2-7	.	.	CASLSGSSYEQYF	TGTGCCAGCCTCTCGGGGAGCTCCTACGAGCAGTACTTC
TRBV6-6	TRBJ1-2	.	.	CASSYPPRENYGYTF	TGTGCCAGCAGTTACCCCCCACGGGAAAACTATGGCTACACCTTC
TRBV6-5	TRBJ1-3	.	.	CASSWGGTGNTIYF	TGTGCCAGCAGTTGGGGAGGGACTGGAAACACCATATATTTT
TRBV19	TRBJ1-5	.	few	CASSIDEQPQHF	TGTGCCAGTAGTATTGACGAGCAGCCCCAGCATTTT
TRBV27	TRBJ1-2	.	.	CASSLQGNYGYTF	TGTGCCAGCAGTTTACAGGGGAACTATGGCTACACCTTC
TRBV5-4	TRBJ2-3	TRBD2	.	CASSWRLAGVSDTQYF	TGTGCCAGCAGCTGGAGGCTTGCGGGAGTGTCAGATACGCAGTATTTT
TRBV30	TRBJ1-1	TRBD1	.	CAWSVGTENTEAFF	TGTGCCTGGAGTGTAGGGACAGAGAACACTGAAGCTTTCTTT
TRBV6-5	TRBJ1-1	.	.	CASRYPGANTEAFF	TGTGCCAGCAGATATCCGGGGGCGAACACTGAAGCTTTCTTT
TRBV19	TRBJ2-1	TRBD2	.	CASSIGLAGGFGNEQFF	TGTGCCAGTAGTATCGGACTAGCGGGAGGGTTTGGGAATGAGCAGTTCTTC
TRBV4-3	TRBJ1-2	.	.	CASSQGLAGYGYTF	TGCGCCAGCAGCCAAGGACTGGCGGGCTATGGCTACACCTTC
TRBV7-9	TRBJ2-1	TRBD2	.	CASSSLVAGNEQFF	TGTGCCAGCAGCTCGTTGGTAGCGGGCAATGAGCAGTTCTTC
TRBV11-2	TRBJ1-4	.	.	CASSWGEKLFF	TGTGCCAGCAGCTGGGGTGAAAAACTGTTTTTT
TRBV9	TRBJ1-1	TRBD1	few	CASSPRTGNTEAFF	TGTGCCAGCAGCCCTAGGACAGGGAACACTGAAGCTTTCTTT
TRBV29-1	TRBJ1-2	.	.	CSAGGGGYGYTF	TGCAGCGCCGGAGGAGGGGGCTATGGCTACACCTTC
TRBV4-1	TRBJ2-4	TRBD2	few	CASSRPKPGLAGIVAKNIQYF	TGCGCCAGCAGCCGTCCTAAACCGGGACTAGCGGGAATCGTAGCCAAAAACATTCAGTACTTC
TRBV11-2	TRBJ2-5	TRBD2	.	CASSFFVAGVGETQYF	TGTGCCAGCAGCTTTTTTGTAGCGGGAGTTGGGGAGACCCAGTACTTC
TRBV15	TRBJ1-5	.	.	CATSPDKNNQPQHF	TGTGCCACCAGCCCGGACAAGAACAATCAGCCCCAGCATTTT
TRBV6-5	TRBJ1-2	.	.	CASSYSDSYHYGYTF	TGTGCCAGCAGTTACTCGGACAGCTACCACTATGGCTACACCTTC
TRBV2	TRBJ1-2	TRBD1	.	CASSGTGTYGYTF	TGTGCCAGCAGTGGGACAGGGACCTATGGCTACACCTTC
TRBV5-6	TRBJ1-1	.	.	CASRTLLGVFDTEAFF	TGTGCCAGCAGAACCCTGCTCGGGGTGTTTGACACTGAAGCTTTCTTT
TRBV7-2	TRBJ2-1	.	.	CASSDTVTSFF	TGTGCCAGCAGCGATACAGTGACGTCGTTCTTC
TRBV7-6	TRBJ1-4	.	.	CASSLYATNEKLFF	TGTGCCAGCAGCTTGTATGCAACTAATGAAAAACTGTTTTTT
TRBV6-1	TRBJ1-4	.	.	CASRGGIAWGLFF	TGTGCCAGCAGAGGAGGGATTGCGTGGGGACTGTTTTTT
TRBV5-1	TRBJ2-1	.	.	CATRTSPLANEQFF	TGCGCCACCCGAACCTCCCCCCTTGCGAATGAGCAGTTCTTC
TRBV19	TRBJ2-7	.	.	CASSINSFGQTYEQYF	TGTGCCAGTAGTATAAATTCTTTCGGGCAGACCTACGAGCAGTACTTC
TRBV25-1	TRBJ2-1	.	.	CASSEIYEQFF	TGTGCCAGCAGTGAGATATATGAGCAGTTCTTC
TRBV20-1	TRBJ1-2	.	.	CSAPGGYTF	TGCAGTGCTCCGGGGGGCTACACCTTC
TRBV2	TRBJ2-1	.	.	CARLLIGTSYNEQFF	TGTGCCAGGTTACTTATCGGGACCTCCTACAATGAGCAGTTCTTC
TRBV5-4	TRBJ1-1	.	once	CASSLSQAGTEAFF	TGTGCCAGCAGCTTGAGTCAGGCTGGCACTGAAGCTTTCTTT
TRBV29-1	TRBJ2-7	.	few	CSADGGLGGGRYEQYF	TGCAGCGCGGACGGGGGTTTGGGTGGCGGGCGATACGAGCAGTACTTC
TRBV4-3	TRBJ1-4	.	.	CASSPRVNTNEKLFF	TGCGCCAGCAGCCCCCGGGTAAACACTAATGAAAAACTGTTTTTT
TRBV7-9	TRBJ2-7	TRBD2	.	CASSRSGRKTYEQYF	TGTGCCAGCAGCCGTAGCGGGAGGAAAACCTACGAGCAGTACTTC
TRBV19	TRBJ1-5	TRBD1	.	CASSNRDRGLQEPQHF	TGTGCCAGTAGTAACCGGGACAGGGGACTCCAGGAGCCCCAGCATTTT
TRBV5-4	TRBJ1-1	.	.	CASSSQKGRNTEAFF	TGTGCCAGCAGCTCCCAGAAGGGGCGGAACACTGAAGCTTTCTTT
TRBV7-7	TRBJ2-7	TRBD1	few	CASSLRTGGEQYF	TGTGCCAGCAGCTTACGGACAGGGGGCGAGCAGTACTTC
TRBV9	TRBJ2-1	.	.	CASSPPPEQFF	TGTGCCAGCAGCCCCCCGCCTGAGCAGTTCTTC
TRBV5-8	TRBJ2-3	TRBD2	.	CASSPQLGLYTDTQYF	TGTGCCAGCAGCCCACAATTGGGACTATACACAGATACGCAGTATTTT
TRBV27	TRBJ2-5	.	.	CASSLRSGGQETQYF	TGTGCCAGCAGTTTACGTTCAGGGGGGCAAGAGACCCAGTACTTC
TRBV7-2	TRBJ2-2	.	.	CASSFAYTGELFF	TGTGCCAGCAGCTTTGCGTACACCGGGGAGCTGTTTTTT
TRBV5-1	TRBJ1-1	TRBD1	.	CASSTDRPGVGTEAFF	TGCGCCAGCAGCACGGACAGGCCGGGTGTGGGCACTGAAGCTTTCTTT
TRBV5-1	TRBJ2-5	.	.	CASSPATGLLAGGTQYF	TGCGCCAGCAGCCCCGCAACGGGACTGTTGGCGGGTGGGACCCAGTACTTC
TRBV7-2	TRBJ2-7	.	once	CASSLVLGPSEQYF	TGTGCCAGCAGCTTAGTTCTGGGCCCCTCCGAGCAGTACTTC
TRBV7-2	TRBJ1-2	TRBD1	.	CASSSDRRYGYTF	TGTGCCAGCAGCTCGGACAGGCGCTATGGCTACACCTTC
TRBV7-8	TRBJ2-3	TRBD2	.	CASSGGAGRSTDTQYF	TGTGCCAGCAGTGGGGGAGCGGGACGAAGCACAGATACGCAGTATTTT
TRBV5-1	TRBJ2-5	.	.	CASREGQQETQYF	TGCGCCAGCAGGGAGGGACAGCAAGAGACCCAGTACTTC
TRBV30	TRBJ1-5	.	.	CAWSGGPNQPQHF	TGTGCCTGGAGTGGGGGGCCAAATCAGCCCCAGCATTTT
TRBV6-1	TRBJ2-3	.	.	CASRLGTSTDTQYF	TGTGCCAGCAGACTTGGGACTAGCACAGATACGCAGTATTTT
TRBV12-5	TRBJ1-3	.	once	CASGKQAPGNTIYF	TGTGCTAGTGGTAAACAGGCGCCTGGAAACACCATATATTTT
TRBV21-1	TRBJ2-1	.	once	CASPGLADNEQFF	TGTGCCAGCCCGGGACTAGCGGACAATGAGCAGTTCTTC
TRBV10-3	TRBJ1-1	TRBD1	.	CAITGQELGTEAFF	TGTGCCATCACTGGACAGGAGCTTGGGACTGAAGCTTTCTTT
TRBV15	TRBJ2-1	.	.	CATSHGEWGAQIHRQFF	TGTGCCACCAGCCATGGCGAGTGGGGGGCACAGATACACCGGCAGTTCTTC